These 22 T cell receptor beta chains share one sample of origin, sequenced in a study of blood T cell repertoires in COVID-19. Data came from immunoSEQ multiplex PCR; TCRdb stores just in-frame clones and leaves some out. The sample holds about 210,000 clones, about 83% seen once. The sample consisted of peripheral blood. The receptors stem from a woman in her fifties or sixties with active or convalescent COVID-19.

This clone has just one count. The genes are TRBV6-4 and TRBJ1-2, with 10 nucleotides matching TRBD1. The CDR3 runs 13 residues. CDR1 MRHNA and CDR2 SNTAGT come from the germline V gene. With V trimmed by 0 bases and J by 8 bases, 0 bases remained unmatched. In DNA, the CDR3 is TGTGCCAGCAGTGACTCGACAGGGGGCGGCTACACCTTC. It translates to CASSDSTGGGYTF.

V gene TRBV24-1 combines with J gene TRBJ2-3; TRBD1 aligns across 7 bases. Losses at the gene ends were 0 bases for V and 1 base for J; bases not matched to a gene: 6. The CDR3 loop spans 17 amino acids. Germline values: CDR1 KGHDR, CDR2 SFDVKD. The CDR3: CATSDLPEGAGTDTQYF. Here the CDR3 DNA reads TGTGCCACCAGTGATTTGCCCGAGGGGGCGGGCACAGATACGCAGTATTTT.

CDR3 loop: CASSPTSGRVYEQFF. Written as DNA, the CDR3 is TGTGCCAGCTCGCCCACTAGCGGGAGGGTTTATGAGCAGTTCTTC. The chain combines TRBV18 with TRBJ2-1, with 13 positions matching TRBD2. Germline V gene lookup returns CDR1 KGHSH and CDR2 LQKENI. J gave up 8 bases and V 6 bases, and 7 bases lay outside the gene matches. CDR3 size: 15 residues.

This clone was picked up a small number of times. This sequence joins TRBV10-3 and TRBJ1-4, with TRBD1 matching over 8 bases. There are 13 residues in the CDR3. V lost 6 bases and J lost 10; bases outside the gene matches: 7. Looked up from germline, CDR1 is ENHRY and CDR2 is SYGVKD. The CDR3 loop is CAISSGGSGKLFF. DNA for the CDR3: TGTGCCATCAGCTCAGGGGGCAGCGGAAAACTGTTTTTT.

The J gene is TRBJ1-4, the V gene TRBV6-1; D ambiguous. Germline V gene lookup returns CDR1 MNHNS and CDR2 SASEGT. The CDR3 runs 13 residues. V was pared by 2 bases and J by 8 bases, with 9 bases between. CDR3 amino acids: CASSELMREKLFF. The CDR3 DNA reads as TGTGCCAGCAGTGAATTAATGAGGGAAAAACTGTTTTTT.

The rearrangement joins TRBV28 to TRBJ1-2, with D possibly matching TRBD1 (6 bases). In germline, CDR1 is MDHEN, CDR2 SYDVKM. The CDR3 has 13 residues. V lost 4 bases and J 7 bases, leaving 13 bases between the germline ends. CDR3 sequence: CASSSAMGAGYTF. The CDR3 region has the DNA TGTGCCAGCAGTTCGGCAATGGGGGCTGGCTACACCTTC.

This sequence joins TRBV28 and TRBJ2-7, with D maybe TRBD2 (7 bases). The germline V and J ends were trimmed by 4 bases and 2 bases, with 12 bases remaining between them. The CDR3 extends over 14 amino acids. Germline CDR1 reads MDHEN; CDR2 reads SYDVKM. In nucleotides, the CDR3 is TGTGCCAGCAGTTCCGCGGGGGCGGCCTACGAGCAGTACGTC. Protein product: CASSSAGAAYEQYV.

The chain carries TRBV3-1 (or the pseudogene TRBV3-2) and TRBJ1-1; no clear D gene. Germline V gene lookup returns CDR1 LGHDT and CDR2 YNNKEL (reference sequence). Trimming cost V 3 bases and J 3 bases, with 8 bases left between them. The CDR3 sequence is 13 residues long. The CDR3 here is CASSHGGHTEAFF. The CDR3 bases are TGTGCCAGCAGCCATGGCGGTCACACTGAAGCTTTCTTT.

The CDR3 sequence: CASRPGLGYGYTF. Written as DNA, the CDR3 is TGCGCCAGCAGGCCAGGGTTGGGGTATGGCTACACCTTC. V and J are TRBV5-1 and TRBJ1-2; D possibly corresponds to TRBD1 (5 bases). The germline V gene has CDR1 SGHRS and CDR2 YFSETQ. The CDR3 totals 13 residues. V lost 5 bases and J lost 5, with 13 bases in between.

This clone showed up just a few times. CDR3 residues: CASSPDRETEAFF. The CDR3 nucleotides are TGTGCCAGCAGCCCGGACAGGGAAACTGAAGCTTTCTTT. The chain joins TRBV5-5 to TRBJ1-1, with 8 positions matching TRBD1. Germline values: CDR1 SGHKS, CDR2 YYEKEE (reference sequence). This CDR3 spans 13 amino acids. The V gene end was trimmed by 4 bases and the J gene end by 5 bases; junction bases not matched to a gene: 4.

The V gene is TRBV21-1, the J gene TRBJ2-3; TRBD1, as called in the table, went unchecked against the DNA. TRBV21-1 is recorded as a pseudogene. The CDR3 runs to 18 residues. The CDR3 here is CASSKGWLGQKVKDTQYF. For the CDR3, the DNA is TGTGCCAGCAGCAAAGGCTGGCTCGGACAGAAGGTTAAAGATACGCAGTATTTT.

This clone has more than one count but fewer than ten. This chain connects TRBV7-2 to TRBJ1-2, with D possibly TRBD1 on 5 matching bases. V lost 5 bases and J lost 5, with 12 bases in between. The germline V gene encodes CDR1 SGHTA and CDR2 FQGNSA. The CDR3 sequence is 13 residues long. CDR3 sequence reads: CASSRNGGYGYTF. In DNA form, the CDR3 reads TGTGCCAGCAGCCGGAACGGGGGTTATGGCTACACCTTC.

The CDR3 DNA reads TGTGCCAGCAGAAACAGGGACAGTAATTCACCCCTCCACTTT. Translation: CASRNRDSNSPLHF. The chain combines TRBV27 with TRBJ1-6, with TRBD1 matching over 7 bases. The CDR3 contains 14 residues. Germline values: CDR1 MNHEY, CDR2 SMNVEV (reference sequence). The V gene end was trimmed by 6 bases and the J gene end by 6 bases; junction bases not matched to a gene: 5.

This chain connects TRBV9 to TRBJ1-6; D is unresolved. The CDR3 totals 13 residues. Trimming removed 2 bases from V and 7 bases from J, with 7 bases in between. The V gene's germline CDR1 is SGDLS and CDR2 YYNGEE. The CDR3, as DNA: TGTGCCAGCAGCGTCGACTGGAATTCACCCCTCCACTTT. It specifies CASSVDWNSPLHF. The entire variable domain, with the rest obtained from reference TRBV9 and TRBJ1-6, is as follows: DSGVTQTPKHLITATGQRVTLRCSPRSGDLSVYWYQQSLDQGLQFLIQYYNGEERAKGNILERFSAQQFPDLHSELNLSSLELGDSALYFCASSVDWNSPLHFGNGTRLTVT.

This rearrangement joins TRBV18 to TRBJ1-1; tentative D call: TRBD1 (6 bases). Trimming took off 4 bases at V and 5 bases at J, with 14 bases between the two ends. The length of the CDR3 is 14 residues. CDR1 and CDR2 from the germline V gene are KGHSH and LQKENI. In nucleotides, the CDR3 is TGTGCCAGCTCACTCAACCCAGGGGTAACTGAAGCTTTCTTT. Amino acid sequence: CASSLNPGVTEAFF.

This clone has a single count. This rearrangement joins TRBV7-6 to TRBJ2-7; D may be TRBD1 (5 bases). The germline gives CDR1 SGHVS, CDR2 FNYEAQ. V gave up 1 base and J gave up 8 bases, with 12 bases separating them. This CDR3 region has 13 residues. The CDR3 is CASSLGTTAQQYF. The CDR3 DNA reads TGTGCCAGCAGCTTAGGGACGACAGCCCAGCAGTACTTC.

The chain combines TRBV28 with TRBJ1-6; no definite D call. This CDR3 contains 19 residues. V lost 6 bases and J 0 bases, leaving 21 bases between the germline ends. Germline V gene data show CDR1 as MDHEN and CDR2 as SYDVKM. CDR3 amino acids: CASRAGRKIGSSYNSPLHF. In DNA form, the CDR3 reads TGTGCCAGCAGGGCCGGGAGGAAAATCGGCAGCTCCTATAATTCACCCCTCCACTTT. Together with reference TRBV28 and TRBJ1-6, the CDR3 gives the full variable domain: DVKVTQSSRYLVKRTGEKVFLECVQDMDHENMFWYRQDPGLGLRLIYFSYDVKMKEKGDIPEGYSVSREKKERFSLILESASTNQTSMYLCASRAGRKIGSSYNSPLHFGNGTRLTVT.

The chain joins TRBV14 to TRBJ1-5; D possibly corresponds to TRBD1 (6 bases). Germline loops: CDR1 SGHDN, CDR2 FVKESK. The CDR3 totals 14 residues. Trimming removed 4 bases at V and 6 bases at J, with 13 bases between. For the CDR3, the DNA is TGTGCCAGCAGCCGTGGGGGGGCTGGTCAGCCCCAGCATTTT. It translates to CASSRGGAGQPQHF.

The chain links TRBV28 to TRBJ1-3, with 8 bases matching TRBD1. Trimming removed 6 bases from V and 6 bases from J; junction bases left unmatched: 10. In germline, CDR1 is MDHEN, CDR2 SYDVKM. There are 15 residues in the CDR3. The CDR3 region is CASRGQGTLQNTIYF. For the CDR3, the DNA is TGTGCCAGCAGAGGACAGGGAACATTACAAAACACCATATATTTT.

This clone was seen only a few times. The V and J genes are TRBV3-1 (or the pseudogene TRBV3-2) and TRBJ2-2; 8 bases line up with TRBD1. J lost 3 bases, V lost 4 bases, and 7 bases had no gene match. CDR1 is LGHDT and CDR2 is YNNKEL in the germline V gene (reference sequence). CDR3 length: 16 amino acids. CDR3 sequence: CASSPDRAGDTGELFF. The CDR3 bases are TGTGCCAGCAGCCCGGACAGGGCGGGTGACACCGGGGAGCTGTTTTTT.

This clone was observed once. The rearrangement joins TRBV3-1 (or the pseudogene TRBV3-2) to TRBJ2-5, with 9 bases lining up with TRBD2. The CDR3 has 16 amino acids. Germline CDR1 and CDR2: LGHDT and YNNKEL (reference sequence). Losses at the gene ends were 6 bases for V and 4 bases for J; bases not matched to a gene: 12. The DNA of the CDR3 is TGTGCCAGCAGGCGGACTGGCGGGAGGGGTGGAGAGACCCAGTACTTC. Its protein product is CASRRTGGRGGETQYF.

The J gene is TRBJ2-2, the V gene TRBV2, with a possible D match to TRBD1 (6 bases). Trimming pared 6 bases from V and 1 base from J, leaving 21 bases between. The CDR3 is 18 amino acids. Germline CDR1 reads SNHLY; CDR2 reads FYNNEI. The CDR3 sequence is CASRTPIRTDKNTGELFF. The CDR3 nucleotides read TGTGCCAGCAGGACGCCAATTCGGACAGACAAGAACACCGGGGAGCTGTTTTTT.